The rows below give T cell receptor beta chains drawn from one sample of a study of cytomegalovirus exposure and HLA in healthy donors. Clones were read by immunoSEQ multiplex PCR, and TCRdb kept only the in-frame ones, dropping some. The data show 150,000 to 200,000 clones, 60% to 80% seen once. What was sequenced was PBMCs. The receptor source for this set is a male donor in good health and CMV-seronegative. Both conserved end residues are part of each CDR3. D genes are given only for firm matches. The size entry is marked missing in some rows and otherwise reads once, few, many or a size class.

d_call j_call clone_size v_call cdr3_nt cdr3_aa
TRBD2 TRBJ2-3 - TRBV29-1 TGCAGCGTTGGGCGGGGGGCCACAGATACGCAGTATTTT CSVGRGATDTQYF
- TRBJ1-4 once TRBV19 TGTGCCAGTAGTATTCAGCACGGGACTAATGAAAAACTGTTTTTT CASSIQHGTNEKLFF
- TRBJ2-5 - TRBV7-2 TGTGCCAGCAGGGGCCCGTCGGAGACCCAGTACTTC CASRGPSETQYF
TRBD1 TRBJ2-7 few TRBV30 TGTGCCTGGACTGGGACAGGCGAATACGAGCAGTACTTC CAWTGTGEYEQYF
TRBD2 TRBJ2-3 once TRBV27 TGTGCCAGCAGTTTATTTGCGGGGGGCCTCCTAACTAGCACAGATACGCAGTATTTT CASSLFAGGLLTSTDTQYF
TRBD1 TRBJ1-1 - TRBV5-5 TGTGCCAGCAGCTTGCAAGGGGGCCGAAACACTGAAGCTTTCTTT CASSLQGGRNTEAFF
- TRBJ2-2 few TRBV4-1 TGTGCCAGCAGCCATAGCGCGAGCGGAGAGACCGGGGAGCTGTTTTTT CASSHSASGETGELFF
TRBD1 TRBJ2-2 - TRBV11-1 TGTGCCAGCACCCCCGGGACAGGGGGCACCGGGGAGCTGTTTTTT CASTPGTGGTGELFF
TRBD2 TRBJ2-1 few TRBV9 TGTGCCAGCAACATAGCGGGAGAATCCTACAATGAGCAGTTCTTC CASNIAGESYNEQFF
TRBD2 TRBJ2-5 - TRBV5-1 TGCGCCAGCAGCTTGGGGCCGGGAGGGGGCCAAGAGACCCAGTACTTC CASSLGPGGGQETQYF
- TRBJ1-5 - TRBV19 TGTGCCAGTACGAACCGGGACTCTTACAATCAGCCCCAGCATTTT CASTNRDSYNQPQHF
TRBD1 TRBJ1-2 - TRBV7-2 TGTGCCAGCAGCGTGGGACAGGGGTACGGCTACACCTTC CASSVGQGYGYTF
TRBD2 TRBJ2-7 - TRBV18 TGTGCCAGCTCACCACAGGGAGCGGGGGGGCCCCGCGAGCAGTACTTC CASSPQGAGGPREQYF
- TRBJ1-4 once TRBV6-5 TGTGCCAGCAGTTACGCGGGTGTAACTAATGAAAAACTGTTTTTT CASSYAGVTNEKLFF
- TRBJ2-1 once TRBV9 TGTGCCAGCAGCCCCTCTTCCCATGAGCAGTTCTTC CASSPSSHEQFF
- TRBJ2-3 few TRBV19 TGTGCCAGTAGGCGGGTGAACACAGATACGCAGTATTTT CASRRVNTDTQYF
TRBD1 TRBJ2-5 once TRBV7-9 TGTGCCAGCAGCTCAACGACAGGGGCAGTCGGGACCCAGTACTTC CASSSTTGAVGTQYF
- TRBJ1-2 - TRBV28 TGTGCCAGCAGGCGTCCCTTTTCTGGCTACACCTTC CASRRPFSGYTF
- TRBJ1-2 - TRBV9 TGTGCCAGCAGCGTGGACCCCGGGACACCTAACTATGGCTACACCTTC CASSVDPGTPNYGYTF
- TRBJ2-5 - TRBV27 TGTGCCAGCAGGGGGGGACGGCAAGAGACCCAGTACTTC CASRGGRQETQYF
TRBD1 TRBJ2-7 few TRBV5-6 TGTGCCAGCAGCCCACCGGGACAGGGGTTTGGCGAGCAGTACTTC CASSPPGQGFGEQYF
TRBD1 TRBJ1-5 - TRBV28 TGTGCCAGCACCCTCGGTTACAGGGGGAGCAATCAGCCCCAGCATTTT CASTLGYRGSNQPQHF
- TRBJ2-3 - TRBV4-1 TGCGCCAGCAGCCAAGATACAGGGATGACAGATACGCAGTATTTT CASSQDTGMTDTQYF
- TRBJ1-5 - TRBV19 TGTGCCAGCCGGGGGAGGGGAAGCAATCAGCCCCAGCATTTT CASRGRGSNQPQHF
TRBD2 TRBJ2-5 - TRBV4-2 TGTGCCAGCAGCCAAGATTATCTAGCGGGAGGGCGAGAGACCCAGTACTTC CASSQDYLAGGRETQYF
TRBD1 TRBJ2-1 - TRBV12-5 TGTGCTAGTGGTTTGTTACCTGGGACAGCTATATCGAGGGCCTACAATGAGCAGTTCTTC CASGLLPGTAISRAYNEQFF
- TRBJ2-5 - TRBV6-1 TGTGCCAGCCTGACAGAGAAAGAGACCCAGTACTTC CASLTEKETQYF
TRBD1 TRBJ2-1 few TRBV7-8 TGTGCCAGCAGCTCGACAGGGAAGGAGTTCTTC CASSSTGKEFF
- TRBJ1-1 - TRBV6-1 TGTGCCATCCGGCGGCAGCCTCTGAACACTGAAGCTTTCTTT CAIRRQPLNTEAFF
- TRBJ1-6 - TRBV9 TGTGCCAGCAGCGCCAGGGCCCTAAATTCACCCCTCCACTTT CASSARALNSPLHF
- TRBJ1-1 - TRBV19 TGTGCCAGTAGTATCGGAGGGACCAGGACGAACACTGAAGCTTTCTTT CASSIGGTRTNTEAFF
TRBD1 TRBJ2-1 few TRBV7-3 TGTGCCAGCAGCCAAGACAGGGCCAATGAGCAGTTCTTC CASSQDRANEQFF
- TRBJ1-5 - TRBV7-9 TGTGCCAGCAGCTTAGGAGGGCGGAATAGCAATCAGCCCCAGCATTTT CASSLGGRNSNQPQHF
TRBD2 TRBJ2-7 - TRBV7-8 TGTGCCAGCAGCTTAGATCGCGGGAGAGCCTACGAGCAGTACTTC CASSLDRGRAYEQYF
TRBD2 TRBJ2-3 - TRBV5-1 TGCGCCAGCAGCTTGTGGAGCGGGGGGCACACAGATACGCAGTATTTT CASSLWSGGHTDTQYF
- TRBJ2-2 - TRBV14 TGTGCCAGCAGCCGGACAGCAAACACCGGGGAGCTGTTTTTT CASSRTANTGELFF
TRBD1 TRBJ1-2 few TRBV25-1 TGTGCCAGCAGACCAAGCACAGGGGGCGTCTATGGCTACACCTTC CASRPSTGGVYGYTF
- TRBJ2-7 few TRBV7-2 TGTGCCAGCAGCACCGGTAGACAGAACGAGCAGTACTTC CASSTGRQNEQYF
- TRBJ1-2 - TRBV27 TGTGCCAGCAGTCAGACACAGGGTATGAACTATGGCTACACCTTC CASSQTQGMNYGYTF
- TRBJ1-3 - TRBV4-1 TGCGCCAGCAGCCAACTGTCTACAGGGCCTGGAAACACCATATATTTT CASSQLSTGPGNTIYF
TRBD1 TRBJ1-2 - TRBV5-1 TGCGCCAGCAGCTTGGAAGGGGGCTCCAACTATGGCTACACCTTC CASSLEGGSNYGYTF
TRBD2 TRBJ2-1 - TRBV7-2 TGTGCCAGCAGCTCTAGCGGGAGGCAATACAATGAGCAGTTCTTC CASSSSGRQYNEQFF
- TRBJ1-5 - TRBV6-5 TGTGCCAGCAGTCAGGGTGTTAGCAATCAGCCCCAGCATTTT CASSQGVSNQPQHF
TRBD1 TRBJ1-1 - TRBV23-1 TGCGCCAGCAGTCCCCGATCCCCCGACAGGGCGGACACTGAAGCTTTCTTT CASSPRSPDRADTEAFF
TRBD1 TRBJ2-2 - TRBV18 TGTGCCAGCTCACCCTTTGGGACAGGGAACACCGGGGAGCTGTTTTTT CASSPFGTGNTGELFF
- TRBJ2-3 - TRBV6-4 TGTGCCAGCAGTGATGGGGAGGCAGATACGCAGTATTTT CASSDGEADTQYF
TRBD1 TRBJ2-1 few TRBV27 TGTGCCAGCAGTCACCGGGACAGGATTTACAATGAGCAGTTCTTC CASSHRDRIYNEQFF
- TRBJ1-1 - TRBV18 TGTGCCAGCTCACCACCGACTACCCAAGTCGGCACTGAAGCTTTCTTT CASSPPTTQVGTEAFF
TRBD1 TRBJ2-5 - TRBV28 TGTGCCAGCAGTCCTTGGGGGCGCAGGGGGCAAGAGACCCAGTACTTC CASSPWGRRGQETQYF
- TRBJ2-5 - TRBV7-2 TGTGCCAGCAGCTCCAAGGGGGAGACCCAGTACTTC CASSSKGETQYF
- TRBJ2-1 - TRBV18 TGTGCCAGCTCACCACAGCCTTGGAATGAGCAGTTCTTC CASSPQPWNEQFF
TRBD2 TRBJ2-3 - TRBV6-1 TGTGCCAGCAGTACTAGCGGGAGAACAGATACGCAGTATTTT CASSTSGRTDTQYF
- TRBJ1-5 - TRBV6-5 TGTGCCAGCAGCGGGAGGGGCGGGAATCAGCCCCAGCATTTT CASSGRGGNQPQHF
TRBD1 TRBJ2-7 few TRBV27 TGTGCCAGCAGTTTAGGGACAGCCTACGAGCAGTACTTC CASSLGTAYEQYF